This T cell receptor beta chain originates from a study of CD8 T cells in Susac syndrome. CDR3 size: 13 residues. CDR1 and CDR2 (germline): SGDLS, YYNGEE. Trimming took 3 bases from V and 5 from J, leaving 9 bases between them. Random hexamers were used to reverse transcribe the RNA input (about 0.5 to 1 ug). In TCRdb, the immunoSEQ multiplex PCR reads were re-called with MiXCR into one record per CDR3 protein. This table has hundreds of thousands of distinct CDR3 sequences, 95% appearing once. This receptor was obtained from a human donor with multiple sclerosis. Material for sequencing was CD4+ T cells from PBMCs. The chain uses TRBV9 and TRBJ2-1; D remains unclear. The CDR3 here is CASSGPPNNEQFF. CDR3 bases: TGTGCCAGCAGCGGGCCCCCTAACAATGAGCAGTTCTTC.